The 25 T cell receptor beta chains given below trace back to one sample, sequenced in a study of shared clonotypes between healthy human individuals. Sequenced by immunoSEQ multiplex PCR; TCRdb stores in-frame clones only, minus some. The sample lists approximately 700,000 clones, 55% to 85% occurring once. The sample was memory CD4+ T cells sorted from blood. Indicated subset: CD45RA-negative fraction. The receptors come from a woman aged 30 to 39 in good health.

The chain links TRBV2 to TRBJ2-5; 9 nucleotides line up with TRBD1. TRBJ2-7 matches the DNA end more closely, so the J call is doubtful. The CDR3 has 14 residues. Germline V gives CDR1 SNHLY, CDR2 FYNNEI. The CDR3 DNA reads as TGTGCCAGCAGCATAAGGACAGGGGAATTCGAGCAGTACTTC. This encodes CASSIRTGEFEQYF.

Of note for this clone: Other DNA variants within this sample encode the same CDR3. V and J are TRBV6-1 and TRBJ2-6; possible D gene TRBD1, 7 bases. Trimming shortened V by 6 bases and J by 0 bases, and 9 bases separated the two germline ends. The V gene's germline CDR1 is MNHNS and CDR2 SASEGT. CDR3 length equals 15 residues. The CDR3 nucleotides read TGTGCCAGCAGGCAGGGGGGCTCTGGGGCCAACGTCCTGACTTTC. Translation gives CASRQGGSGANVLTF.

This rearrangement joins TRBV6-4 to TRBJ1-5; D possibly corresponds to TRBD1 (6 bases). The CDR3 covers 11 residues. Germline CDR1 MRHNA, CDR2 SNTAGT. The germline V and J ends were trimmed by 6 bases and 9 bases, with 9 bases remaining between them. The chain's CDR3 is CASRLRGPQHF. The CDR3 DNA reads TGTGCCAGCAGACTCAGGGGGCCCCAGCATTTT.

The chain joins TRBV7-9 to TRBJ2-1, with TRBD2 identical over 9 bases. CDR3 length equals 17 residues. Germline CDR1 and CDR2: SEHNR and FQNEAQ (reference sequence). After removal of 3 bases from V and 1 base from J, the junction contained 7 bases not matched to a gene. The CDR3 protein is CASSFVSGSGSYNEQFF. As DNA, the CDR3 is TGTGCCAGCAGCTTTGTTAGCGGGAGTGGATCCTACAATGAGCAGTTCTTC.

The CDR3 DNA reads as TGTGCCAGTAGTATGATCCAGGGGGCATGGAGTCAGCCCCAGCATTTT. Translation gives CASSMIQGAWSQPQHF. The J gene is TRBJ1-5, the V gene TRBV19; 8 nucleotides match TRBD1. The CDR3 runs to 16 residues. V lost 3 bases, J lost 6 bases, and 10 bases stayed unmatched. Germline CDR1 and CDR2: LNHDA and SQIVND (reference sequence).

CDR3 DNA sequence: TGCACCAGCAGCCAAGTTACTAGCGGGACCCACACCGGGGAGCTGTTTTTT. Translating it yields CTSSQVTSGTHTGELFF. V is TRBV1 and J is TRBJ2-2; TRBD2 was called by the table and not checked on the DNA. TRBV1 is listed as a pseudogene. This CDR3 comprises 17 residues.

The chain carries TRBV7-9 and TRBJ2-2, with TRBD1 identical over 9 bases. This CDR3 is 16 amino acids long. V lost 5 bases, J lost 5 bases, and 9 bases stayed unmatched. Germline-derived CDR1 and CDR2 are SEHNR and FQNEAQ (reference sequence). Here the CDR3 reads CASSRSGQGRTGELFF. CDR3 coding DNA: TGTGCCAGCAGCCGGTCGGGACAGGGAAGGACCGGGGAGCTGTTTTTT.

The V and J genes are TRBV11-2 and TRBJ1-1; 7 nucleotides line up with TRBD1. This CDR3 is 14 amino acids long. The junction had 6 bases not matched to a gene; V was cut back by 5 bases and J by 3 bases. Germline CDR1 SGHAT, CDR2 FQNNGV. In DNA form, the CDR3 reads TGTGCCAGCAGCGTTGGACAGGCCGACACTGAAGCTTTCTTT. Translated: CASSVGQADTEAFF.

The chain combines TRBV28 with TRBJ2-2, with D uncertain. Germline values: CDR1 MDHEN, CDR2 SYDVKM. The germline V and J ends were trimmed by 0 bases and 7 bases, with 12 bases remaining between them. The CDR3 extends over 15 amino acids. The CDR3 spells CASSLWVSLGGELFF. In DNA form, the CDR3 reads TGTGCCAGCAGTTTATGGGTTAGCTTGGGCGGGGAGCTGTTTTTT.

The CDR3 nucleotides are TGCAGTGGTTGGAGCTATGGCTACACCTTC. Amino acids: CSGWSYGYTF. The chain is built from TRBV20-1 and TRBJ1-2; the D is unclear. The CDR3 runs 10 residues. Germline V gene sequence: CDR1 DFQATT, CDR2 SNEGSKA (reference sequence). V was trimmed by 7 bases and J by 4 bases, leaving 7 bases between them.

The chain uses TRBV5-5 and TRBJ1-4; 8 nucleotides match TRBD1. The trim removed 5 bases at V and 6 bases at J, leaving 12 bases unmatched. The CDR3 has 16 amino acids. The V gene's germline CDR1 is SGHKS and CDR2 YYEKEE (reference sequence). In DNA, the CDR3 is TGTGCCAGCAGTATGGACCCGGGACAGGTGGATGAAAAACTGTTTTTT. This gives the protein CASSMDPGQVDEKLFF.

J is TRBJ1-4 and V is TRBV19; 8 bases agree with TRBD1. V shed 9 bases, J shed 1 base, and the junction held 10 bases outside the gene matches. The CDR3 is 16 residues long. Germline CDR1 LNHDA, CDR2 SQIVND (reference sequence). The CDR3 bases are TGTGCCAGCTCCCCCGGACAGGGAGGAACTAATGAAAAACTGTTTTTT. Translating gives CASSPGQGGTNEKLFF.

The chain carries TRBV7-2 and TRBJ2-3; 7 bases are a match to TRBD2. V gave up 3 bases and J gave up 3 bases; unmatched junction bases: 9. There are 16 residues in the CDR3. Germline V gives CDR1 SGHTA, CDR2 FQGNSA. CDR3 in amino acids: CASSFFVLAETDTQYF. CDR3 sequence (DNA): TGTGCCAGCAGCTTCTTCGTCCTAGCGGAAACAGATACGCAGTATTTT.

V and J are TRBV5-1 and TRBJ1-2, with D unresolved. V lost 0 bases and J lost 8, with 14 bases in between. The CDR3 is 14 residues long. In germline, CDR1 is SGHRS, CDR2 YFSETQ. DNA for the CDR3: TGCGCCAGCAGCTTGGGGACCCCTGGGAGGGGCTACACCTTC. This translates into CASSLGTPGRGYTF.

A single count supports this clone. The chain combines TRBV9 with TRBJ2-2, with TRBD2 as a possible D gene (5 bases). The CDR3 has 16 residues. Trimming removed 1 base at V and 5 bases at J, with 15 bases between. CDR1 is SGDLS, CDR2 YYNGEE, per germline. CDR3 sequence: CASSVYSTGFTGELFF. CDR3 in DNA: TGTGCCAGCAGCGTATATTCTACGGGGTTTACCGGGGAGCTGTTTTTT.

The chain employs TRBV5-8 and TRBJ2-2, with D maybe TRBD1 (5 bases). V shed 2 bases and J shed 4 bases, with 6 bases lying between them. Per the germline V gene, CDR1 is SGHTS and CDR2 is YDEGEE. This CDR3 spans 13 amino acids. CDR3 sequence reads: CASSFRGTGELFF. DNA for the CDR3: TGTGCCAGCAGCTTTAGGGGCACCGGGGAGCTGTTTTTT.

The gene calls are TRBV5-8 and TRBJ2-5; 9 bases line up with TRBD2. Germline loops: CDR1 SGHTS, CDR2 YDEGEE. The CDR3 length is 17 residues. After removal of 0 bases from V and 2 bases from J, the junction contained 8 bases not matched to a gene. CDR3 sequence: CASSLAFLAGFQETQYF. CDR3 DNA: TGTGCCAGCAGCTTGGCCTTCCTAGCGGGATTTCAAGAGACCCAGTACTTC.

The chain employs TRBV28 and TRBJ2-7, with no clear D. The length of the CDR3 is 14 residues. CDR1 is MDHEN and CDR2 is SYDVKM in the germline V gene. The V and J ends lost 5 bases and 2 bases respectively, with 13 bases between them. CDR3 amino acids: CASSAEVFTYEQYF. CDR3 bases: TGTGCCAGCAGTGCCGAAGTTTTTACCTACGAGCAGTACTTC.

This clone has only one observation. This sequence joins TRBV5-1 and TRBJ2-1; 9 bases align to TRBD1. Germline-derived CDR1 and CDR2 are SGHRS and YFSETQ. The junction had 12 bases not matched to a gene; V was cut back by 5 bases and J by 6 bases. The CDR3 totals 16 residues. The CDR3 nucleotides read TGCGCCAGCAGTCATGTTTCCGGGACAGGGACCAATGAGCAGTTCTTC. This translates into CASSHVSGTGTNEQFF.

The chain has TRBV14 and TRBJ1-2; D is uncertain. In germline, CDR1 is SGHDN, CDR2 FVKESK. The CDR3 has 14 amino acids. Trimming pared 1 base from V and 1 base from J, leaving 7 bases between. Here the CDR3 reads CASSQGPGNYGYTF. CDR3 nucleotides: TGTGCCAGCAGCCAAGGTCCCGGTAACTATGGCTACACCTTC.

This sequence joins TRBV6-5 and TRBJ1-4; D call uncertain. V was trimmed by 7 bases and J by 6 bases, leaving 15 bases between them. CDR1 MNHEY and CDR2 SVGAGI come from the germline V gene. The CDR3 has 14 amino acids. CDR3 bases: TGTGCCAGCAAGTCGGGTCCTCGGCATGAAAAACTGTTTTTT. This codes for CASKSGPRHEKLFF.

J is TRBJ2-3 and V is TRBV18; maybe TRBD2 (6 bases). CDR1 KGHSH and CDR2 LQKENI come from the germline V gene. CDR3 size: 15 residues. Between the trimmed V and J ends, which lost 6 bases and 2 bases, there was a span of 15 bases. CDR3 nucleotides: TGTGCCAGCTCGGGCTGGACTACATACACAGATACGCAGTATTTT. Encoded protein: CASSGWTTYTDTQYF.

J is TRBJ2-7 and V is TRBV27, with D unclear. The length of the CDR3 is 15 residues. V lost 5 bases to trimming and J lost 2 bases, with 16 bases between them. Germline V gene sequence: CDR1 MNHEY, CDR2 SMNVEV (reference sequence). CDR3 loop: CASSPLTSRPYEQYF. In DNA, the CDR3 is TGTGCCAGCAGTCCCTTGACCAGCAGGCCCTACGAGCAGTACTTC.

The V call is TRBV11-2, the J call TRBJ2-1, with 9 positions matching TRBD1. CDR3 length: 16 residues. V gave up 5 bases and J gave up 0 bases; unmatched junction bases: 5. Per the germline V gene, CDR1 is SGHAT and CDR2 is FQNNGV. CDR3 sequence: CASSPPTGGSYNEQFF. CDR3 sequence (DNA): TGTGCCAGCAGCCCACCGACAGGGGGCTCCTACAATGAGCAGTTCTTC.

The chain uses TRBV18 and TRBJ2-2; 11 bases line up with TRBD1. Germline CDR1 and CDR2: KGHSH and LQKENI. The CDR3 loop spans 15 amino acids. V lost 3 bases to trimming and J lost 9 bases; unmatched junction nucleotides: 6. In nucleotides, the CDR3 is TGTGCCAGCTCACCGGGACAGGGGGTCGACCGGGAGCTGTTTTTT. It translates to CASSPGQGVDRELFF.